This T cell receptor (beta chain) comes out of a study of blood T cell repertoires in COVID-19. As for the study in general: The origin of the acute and convalescent COVID-19 samples was the United States, Italy and Spain. T cells, B-cell-depleted T cells, or PBMCs supplied cDNA or gDNA.

V dropped 3 bases and J dropped 6 bases, with 15 bases sitting between them. Looked up from germline, CDR1 is MDHEN and CDR2 is SYDVKM. The CDR3 contains 14 residues. This table comes from immunoSEQ multiplex PCR, and its TCRdb copy is limited to in-frame clones, with some not included. The profile covers under 350,000 clones, with less than 90% appearing a single time and about 4.5% taken by the ten largest. J is TRBJ2-7 and V is TRBV28, with D possibly being TRBD2 (6 bases). Sequencing input: peripheral blood. The receptor was derived from a man aged 60 to 69 who had recovered from COVID-19. The CDR3 sequence is CASSLGGLVGEQYF. The CDR3, as DNA: TGTGCCAGCAGTTTGGGGGGATTAGTCGGCGAGCAGTACTTC.